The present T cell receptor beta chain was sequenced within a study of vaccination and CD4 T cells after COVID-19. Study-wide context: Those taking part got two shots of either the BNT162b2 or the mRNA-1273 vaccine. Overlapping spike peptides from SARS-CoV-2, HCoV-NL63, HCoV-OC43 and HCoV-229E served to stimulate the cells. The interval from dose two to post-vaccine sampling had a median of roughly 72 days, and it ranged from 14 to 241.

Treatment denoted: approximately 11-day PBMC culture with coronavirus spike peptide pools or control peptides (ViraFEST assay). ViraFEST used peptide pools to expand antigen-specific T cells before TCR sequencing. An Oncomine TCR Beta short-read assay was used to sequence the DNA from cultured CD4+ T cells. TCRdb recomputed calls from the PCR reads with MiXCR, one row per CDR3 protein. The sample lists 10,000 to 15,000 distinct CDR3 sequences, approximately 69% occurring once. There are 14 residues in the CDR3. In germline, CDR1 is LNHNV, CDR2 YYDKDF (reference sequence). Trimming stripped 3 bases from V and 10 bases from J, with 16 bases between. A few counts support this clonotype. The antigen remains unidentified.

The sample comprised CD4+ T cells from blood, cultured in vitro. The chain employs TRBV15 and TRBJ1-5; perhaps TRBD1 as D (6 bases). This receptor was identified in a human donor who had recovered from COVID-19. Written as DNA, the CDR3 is TGTGCCACCAGCAGCCCCGGCGGGGGCCGACCCCAGCATTTT. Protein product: CATSSPGGGRPQHF.